A selection of T cell receptor beta chains follows, all from one sample in a study of cytomegalovirus exposure and HLA in healthy donors. TCRdb's copy holds only in-frame clones and misses some; the assay was immunoSEQ multiplex PCR. The sample holds around 150,000 clones, approximately 80% seen once. The specimen sequenced was PBMCs. Receptors were obtained from a man aged 30-40 years in good health and CMV-seronegative. The conserved cysteine and the conserved F or W are not part of the CDR3 here. A D gene is named only where the DNA matches it firmly.

AISESTGGIGANVLT,TRBJ2-6,TRBV10-3,TRBD1
ASGGGPQSQETQY,TRBJ2-5,TRBV5-4,-
ASSSDNEQF,TRBJ2-1,TRBV7-9,-
ASSSLDWNYGYT,TRBJ1-2,TRBV6-5,-
ASSSGLAGVDEQF,TRBJ2-1,TRBV5-1,TRBD2
SSSLQREGRWNEQF,TRBJ2-1,TRBV7-9,TRBD2
SVTGTGTSPNYGYT,TRBJ1-2,TRBV29-1,TRBD1
AISESLQGYEAF,TRBJ1-1,TRBV10-3,-
ASSRDRLRYEQY,TRBJ2-7,TRBV6-5,TRBD1
ASSFGQRFEQY,-,TRBV7-2,-
SVTTSAGYNEQF,TRBJ2-1,TRBV29-1,TRBD2
ASKGGAVNTEAF,TRBJ1-1,TRBV5-1,-
ASSEPGRYGYT,TRBJ1-2,TRBV25-1,-
ASSLWTGAYEQY,TRBJ2-7,TRBV5-1,TRBD1
ASSKVEGSNQPQH,TRBJ1-5,TRBV2,-
ASSYRGGGSEAF,TRBJ1-1,TRBV2,-
ASSPQRAGVIGELF,TRBJ2-2,TRBV18,TRBD2
ASSFTGPEVMDEQF,TRBJ2-1,TRBV7-2,-
ASSLARTTSETQY,TRBJ2-5,TRBV5-1,-
ASSPREGRQDTQY,TRBJ2-3,TRBV25-1,TRBD2
ASSLQGQDQPQH,TRBJ1-5,TRBV18,TRBD1
ASSLDLAGGITHHEQF,TRBJ2-1,TRBV11-2,TRBD2
ASSSGLAGSYNEQF,TRBJ2-1,TRBV19,TRBD2
ASRLGLSGNTIY,TRBJ1-3,TRBV19,-
ASSLSMSSYNEQF,TRBJ2-1,TRBV7-2,-
ASSDEGGAGANVLT,TRBJ2-6,TRBV6-4,TRBD2
ASSHRAYEQY,TRBJ2-7,TRBV7-9,-
ASSLEGAEGANVLT,TRBJ2-6,TRBV5-6,TRBD1
ASTSGSTQETQY,TRBJ2-5,TRBV7-9,-
AIGAETYEQY,TRBJ2-7,TRBV10-3,-
ASSLILWERLNYEQF,TRBJ2-1,TRBV5-4,-
ASSPSGTYEQY,TRBJ2-7,TRBV27,-
ASSSTRDIRKLF,TRBJ1-4,TRBV6-5,-
SVEGLKGNEQF,TRBJ2-1,TRBV29-1,-
AATGTSGSYEQY,TRBJ2-7,TRBV10-3,TRBD2
ASIDRGVSEAF,TRBJ1-1,TRBV19,TRBD1
SVGDSPYQPQH,TRBJ1-5,TRBV29-1,TRBD1
ASSGIGRTKAF,TRBJ1-1,TRBV25-1,-
ASSARQGARNYGYT,TRBJ1-2,TRBV5-4,TRBD1
ASSATRHVSGNTIY,TRBJ1-3,TRBV9,-
ASSQEFRSETQY,TRBJ2-5,TRBV14,-
ASSYLGGAKNIQY,TRBJ2-4,TRBV19,-
ATSVDGVYGYT,TRBJ1-2,TRBV15,-
ASSLRGGTGGEKLF,TRBJ1-4,TRBV7-9,TRBD1